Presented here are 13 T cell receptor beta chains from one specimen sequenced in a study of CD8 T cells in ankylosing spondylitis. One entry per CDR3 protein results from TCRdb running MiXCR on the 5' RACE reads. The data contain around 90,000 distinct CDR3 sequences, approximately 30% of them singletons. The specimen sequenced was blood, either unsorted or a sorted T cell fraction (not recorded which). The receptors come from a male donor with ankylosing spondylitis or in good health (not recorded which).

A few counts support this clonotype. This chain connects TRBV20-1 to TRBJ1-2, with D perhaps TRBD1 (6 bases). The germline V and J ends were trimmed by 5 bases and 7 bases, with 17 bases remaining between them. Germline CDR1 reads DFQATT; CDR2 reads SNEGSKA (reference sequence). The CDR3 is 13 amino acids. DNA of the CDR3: TGCAGTGCTTATAACAGGGAGAGGAGTGGCTACACCTTC. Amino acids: CSAYNRERSGYTF.

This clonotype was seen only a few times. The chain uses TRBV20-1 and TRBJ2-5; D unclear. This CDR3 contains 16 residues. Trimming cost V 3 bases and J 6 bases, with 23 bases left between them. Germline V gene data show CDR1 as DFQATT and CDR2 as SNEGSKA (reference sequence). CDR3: CSARDKSLVNVQTQYF. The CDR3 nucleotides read TGCAGTGCTAGGGATAAATCTCTAGTAAACGTGCAGACCCAGTACTTC.

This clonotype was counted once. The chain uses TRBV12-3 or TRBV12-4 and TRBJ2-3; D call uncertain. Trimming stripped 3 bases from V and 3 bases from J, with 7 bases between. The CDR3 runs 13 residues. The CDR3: CASSFASTDTQYF. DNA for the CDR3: TGTGCCAGCAGTTTTGCCTCGACAGATACGCAGTATTTT.

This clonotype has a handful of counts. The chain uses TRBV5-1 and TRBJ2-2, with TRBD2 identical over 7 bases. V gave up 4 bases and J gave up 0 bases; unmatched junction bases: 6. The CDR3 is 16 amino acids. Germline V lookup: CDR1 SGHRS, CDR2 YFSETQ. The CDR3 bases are TGCGCCAGCAGCACATCCGGGACTACGAACACCGGGGAGCTGTTTTTT. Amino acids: CASSTSGTTNTGELFF.

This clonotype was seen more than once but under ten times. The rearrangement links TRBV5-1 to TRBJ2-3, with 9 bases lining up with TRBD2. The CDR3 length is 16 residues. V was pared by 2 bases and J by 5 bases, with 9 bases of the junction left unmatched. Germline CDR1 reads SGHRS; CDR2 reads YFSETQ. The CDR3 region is CASSLLAGETEDTQYF. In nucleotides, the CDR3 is TGCGCCAGCAGCTTATTAGCGGGAGAGACAGAAGATACGCAGTATTTT.

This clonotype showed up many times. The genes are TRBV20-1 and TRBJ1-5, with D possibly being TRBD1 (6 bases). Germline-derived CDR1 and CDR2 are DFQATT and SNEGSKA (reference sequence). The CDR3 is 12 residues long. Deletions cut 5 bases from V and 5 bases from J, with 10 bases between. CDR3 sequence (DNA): TGCAGTGCTTTGGACAGTTATCAGCCCCAGCATTTT. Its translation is CSALDSYQPQHF.

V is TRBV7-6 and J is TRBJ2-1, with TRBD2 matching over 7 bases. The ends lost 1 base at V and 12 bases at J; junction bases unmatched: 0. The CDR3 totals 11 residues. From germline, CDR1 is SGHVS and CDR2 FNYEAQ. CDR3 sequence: CASSLGEGQFF. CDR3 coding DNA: TGTGCCAGCAGCTTAGGGGAGGGGCAGTTCTTC.

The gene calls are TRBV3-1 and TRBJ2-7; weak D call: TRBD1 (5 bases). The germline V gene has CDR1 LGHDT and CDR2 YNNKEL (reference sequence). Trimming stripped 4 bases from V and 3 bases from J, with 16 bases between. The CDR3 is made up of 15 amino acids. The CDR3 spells CASSLLLGVYYEQYF. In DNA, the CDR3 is TGTGCCAGCAGCCTCTTGTTAGGGGTCTACTACGAGCAGTACTTC.

The CDR3 protein is CASSQDRVRGEDTQYF. CDR3 in DNA: TGTGCCAGCAGCCAAGATAGGGTCAGGGGGGAAGATACGCAGTATTTT. The chain carries TRBV3-1 and TRBJ2-3; a weak D match, TRBD1 (7 bases). There are 16 residues in the CDR3. The V and J ends lost 0 bases and 5 bases respectively, with 15 bases between them. Germline CDR1 is LGHDT and CDR2 is YNNKEL (reference sequence).

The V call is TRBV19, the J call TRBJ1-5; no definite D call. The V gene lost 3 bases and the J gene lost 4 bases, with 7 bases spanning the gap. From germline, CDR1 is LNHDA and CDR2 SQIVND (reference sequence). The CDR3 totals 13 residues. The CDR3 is CASSIQKNQPQHF. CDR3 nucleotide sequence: TGTGCCAGTAGTATCCAAAAGAATCAGCCCCAGCATTTT.

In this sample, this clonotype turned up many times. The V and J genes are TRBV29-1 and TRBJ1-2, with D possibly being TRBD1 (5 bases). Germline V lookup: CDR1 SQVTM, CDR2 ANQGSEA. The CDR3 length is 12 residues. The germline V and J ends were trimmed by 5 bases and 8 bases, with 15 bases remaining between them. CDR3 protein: CSVTVGGEGYTF. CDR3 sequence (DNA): TGCAGCGTTACCGTGGGAGGGGAAGGCTACACCTTC.

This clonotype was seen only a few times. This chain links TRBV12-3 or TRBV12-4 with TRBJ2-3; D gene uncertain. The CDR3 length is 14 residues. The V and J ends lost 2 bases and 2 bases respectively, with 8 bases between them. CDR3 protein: CASSLISLTDTQYF. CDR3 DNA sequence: TGTGCCAGCAGTTTAATTTCCCTCACAGATACGCAGTATTTT.

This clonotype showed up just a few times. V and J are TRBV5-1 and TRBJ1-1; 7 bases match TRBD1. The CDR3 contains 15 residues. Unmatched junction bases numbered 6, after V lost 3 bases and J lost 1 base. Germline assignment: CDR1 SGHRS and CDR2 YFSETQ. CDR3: CASSSTGDTNTEAFF. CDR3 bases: TGCGCCAGCAGCTCCACAGGGGACACGAACACTGAAGCTTTCTTT.